Here is one T cell receptor beta chain with its context. Antigen unknown. Produced via immunoSEQ multiplex PCR; TCRdb's table is partial and in-frame only. The sample contains roughly 75,000 clones, 90% to 95% of which appear only once. The source of the sample is a study of cytomegalovirus exposure and HLA in healthy donors. Study-wide results and caveats: Cytomegalovirus association was assigned to about 150 TCR beta chains. It was found in a later analysis that first-cohort TCR clusters tended to co-occur in the 90 to 150 validation repertoires.

In germline, CDR1 is SNHLY, CDR2 FYNNEI. The CDR3 covers 14 residues. V gave up 2 bases and J gave up 0 bases, with 5 bases separating them. V is TRBV2 and J is TRBJ1-5; D not certain. Source material: PBMCs. This TCR derives from a woman younger than 35 in good health and CMV-seronegative. The CDR3: CASSEINSNQPQHF. The CDR3 DNA reads as TGTGCCAGCAGTGAAATTAATAGCAATCAGCCCCAGCATTTT.